This T cell receptor beta chain was documented in a study of blood T cell repertoires in COVID-19. About the study: Nucleic acid was either cDNA or gDNA, and it came from T cells, B-cell-depleted T cells, or PBMCs.

Authors' methods: Amplification of reference gene primers provided the estimated nucleated cell counts. This table comes from immunoSEQ multiplex PCR, and its TCRdb copy is limited to in-frame clones, with some not included. For V, J and clone size, that table is used; D and trimming come from the DNA. Seen here are roughly 100,000 clones, roughly four fifths observed once, and the top ten hold around 9.3%. This receptor was taken from a man in his 70s with acute or convalescent COVID-19. The sample consisted of peripheral blood.

The CDR3 loop reads CASSSGETQYF. The DNA for the CDR3 is TGTGCCAGCAGTTCAGGAGAGACCCAGTACTTC. V gene TRBV28 combines with J gene TRBJ2-5; D is undetermined. The CDR3 is 11 amino acids. V was shortened by 4 bases and J by 4 bases, with 4 bases between the two germline ends. The germline V gene encodes CDR1 MDHEN and CDR2 SYDVKM.